This T cell receptor beta chain was observed in a study of early T cells in non-severe SARS-CoV-2 infection. Overall study context: Alpha and beta chains were unpaired, from unsorted whole-blood bulk RNA.

The V gene lost 0 bases and the J gene lost 4 bases, with 9 bases spanning the gap. The CDR3 is 14 residues long. This clonotype appeared once. What it binds is not known. Tagging with unique molecular identifiers was applied to individual cDNA molecules. TCRdb reprocessed the 5' RACE reads with MiXCR, giving one entry per CDR3 protein. The table includes about 77,000 distinct CDR3 sequences, approximately 12% detected once. Whole-study results and caveats: VDJdb-based matching was biased toward anti-spike CD8 responses and missed private and CD4 specificities.

The source was whole blood, collected at baseline. The V call is TRBV12-3 or TRBV12-4, the J call TRBJ1-2; D unclear. The clonotype was recovered from an adult who was a healthcare worker with PCR-confirmed SARS-CoV-2 infection or an uninfected control (not recorded which). The donor label of this sample is uncertain. CDR3 sequence reads: CASSLAGRIYGYTF. CDR3 coding DNA: TGTGCCAGCAGTTTAGCGGGCCGGATCTATGGCTACACCTTC.